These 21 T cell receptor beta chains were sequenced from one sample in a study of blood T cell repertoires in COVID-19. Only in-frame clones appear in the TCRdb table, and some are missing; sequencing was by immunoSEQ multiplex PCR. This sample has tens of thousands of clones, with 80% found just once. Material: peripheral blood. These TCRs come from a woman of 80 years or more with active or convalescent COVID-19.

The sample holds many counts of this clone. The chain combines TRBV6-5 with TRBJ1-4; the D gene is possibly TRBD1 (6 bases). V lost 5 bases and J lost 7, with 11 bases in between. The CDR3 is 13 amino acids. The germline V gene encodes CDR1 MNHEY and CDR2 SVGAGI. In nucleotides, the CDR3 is TGTGCCAGCAGTAACAACAGGGTTGAAAAACTGTTTTTT. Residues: CASSNNRVEKLFF.

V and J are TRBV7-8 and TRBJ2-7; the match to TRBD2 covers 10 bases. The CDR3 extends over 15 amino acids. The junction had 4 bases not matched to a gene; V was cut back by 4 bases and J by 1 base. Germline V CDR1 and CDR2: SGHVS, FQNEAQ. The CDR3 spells CASSYGTSASYEQYF. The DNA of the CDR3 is TGTGCCAGCAGCTACGGGACTAGCGCATCCTACGAGCAGTACTTC. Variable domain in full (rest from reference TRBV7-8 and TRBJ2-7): GAGVSQSPRYKVAKRGQDVALRCDPISGHVSLFWYQQALGQGPEFLTYFQNEAQLDKSGLPSDRFFAERPEGSVSTLKIQRTQQEDSAVYLCASSYGTSASYEQYFGPGTRLTVT.

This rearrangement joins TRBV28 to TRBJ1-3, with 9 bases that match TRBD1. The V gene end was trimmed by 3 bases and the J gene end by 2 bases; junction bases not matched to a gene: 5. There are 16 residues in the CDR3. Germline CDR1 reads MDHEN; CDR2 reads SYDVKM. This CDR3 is CASSLTGGSAGNTIYF. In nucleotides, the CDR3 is TGTGCCAGCAGTTTGACAGGGGGGAGCGCTGGAAACACCATATATTTT.

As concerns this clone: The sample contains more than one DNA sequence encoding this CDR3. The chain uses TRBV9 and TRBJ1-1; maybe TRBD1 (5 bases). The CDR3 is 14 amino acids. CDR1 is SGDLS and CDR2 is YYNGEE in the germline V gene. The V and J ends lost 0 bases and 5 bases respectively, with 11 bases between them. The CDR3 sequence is CASSVGGDGTEAFF. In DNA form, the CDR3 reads TGTGCCAGCAGCGTAGGGGGCGATGGGACTGAAGCTTTCTTT. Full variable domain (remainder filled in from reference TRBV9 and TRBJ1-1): DSGVTQTPKHLITATGQRVTLRCSPRSGDLSVYWYQQSLDQGLQFLIQYYNGEERAKGNILERFSAQQFPDLHSELNLSSLELGDSALYFCASSVGGDGTEAFFGQGTRLTVV.

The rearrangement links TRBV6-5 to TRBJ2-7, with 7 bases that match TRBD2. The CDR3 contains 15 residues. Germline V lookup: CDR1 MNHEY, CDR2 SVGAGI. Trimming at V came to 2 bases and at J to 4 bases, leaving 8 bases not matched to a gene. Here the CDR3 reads CASSYGTGGLYEQYF. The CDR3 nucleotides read TGTGCCAGCAGTTACGGGACGGGAGGACTTTACGAGCAGTACTTC.

CDR3 region: CASPRFTPRGLKNIQYF. The CDR3 nucleotides read TGTGCCAGCCCTCGATTCACGCCGCGGGGGCTAAAAAACATTCAGTACTTC. The J gene is TRBJ2-4, the V gene TRBV3-1 (or the pseudogene TRBV3-2); the D gene is possibly TRBD2 (7 bases). The CDR3 runs to 17 residues. The germline V and J ends were trimmed by 8 bases and 4 bases, with 24 bases remaining between them. CDR1 and CDR2 (germline): LGHDT, YNNKEL (reference sequence).

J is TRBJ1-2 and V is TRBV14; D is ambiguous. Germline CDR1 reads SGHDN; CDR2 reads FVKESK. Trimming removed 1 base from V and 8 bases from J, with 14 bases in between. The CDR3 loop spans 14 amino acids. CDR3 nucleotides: TGTGCCAGCAGCCAAGGACATACCTCATCCGGCTACACCTTC. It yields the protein CASSQGHTSSGYTF.

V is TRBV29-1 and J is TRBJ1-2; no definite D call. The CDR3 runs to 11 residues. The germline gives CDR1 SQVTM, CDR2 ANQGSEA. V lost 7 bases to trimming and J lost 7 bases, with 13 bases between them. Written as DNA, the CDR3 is TGCAGCGCTATGGGAGTCTTTGGCTACACCTTC. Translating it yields CSAMGVFGYTF.

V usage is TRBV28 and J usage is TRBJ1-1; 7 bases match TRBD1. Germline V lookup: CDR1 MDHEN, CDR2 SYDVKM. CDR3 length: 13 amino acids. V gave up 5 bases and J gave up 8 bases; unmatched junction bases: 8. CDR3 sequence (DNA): TGTGCCAGCAGTCCCGCACAGGGGAGGGAAGCTTTCTTT. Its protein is CASSPAQGREAFF.

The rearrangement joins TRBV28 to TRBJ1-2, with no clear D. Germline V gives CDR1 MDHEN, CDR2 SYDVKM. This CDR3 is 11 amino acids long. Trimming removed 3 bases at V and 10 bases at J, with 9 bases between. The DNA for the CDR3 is TGTGCCAGCAGTTTGTTCTACGACTACACCTTC. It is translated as CASSLFYDYTF.

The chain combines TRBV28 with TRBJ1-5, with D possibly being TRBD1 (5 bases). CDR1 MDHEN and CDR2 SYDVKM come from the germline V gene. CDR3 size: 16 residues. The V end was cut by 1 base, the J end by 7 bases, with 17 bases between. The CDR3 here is CASSLFTRVSRQPQHF. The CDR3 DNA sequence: TGTGCCAGCAGTTTATTTACCAGGGTCAGTCGCCAGCCCCAGCATTTT.

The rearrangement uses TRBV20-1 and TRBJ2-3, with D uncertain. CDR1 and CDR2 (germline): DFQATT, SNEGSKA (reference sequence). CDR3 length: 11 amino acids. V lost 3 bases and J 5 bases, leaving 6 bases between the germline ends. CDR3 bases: TGCAGTGCTAGTGAGCGAGATACGCAGTATTTT. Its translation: CSASERDTQYF.

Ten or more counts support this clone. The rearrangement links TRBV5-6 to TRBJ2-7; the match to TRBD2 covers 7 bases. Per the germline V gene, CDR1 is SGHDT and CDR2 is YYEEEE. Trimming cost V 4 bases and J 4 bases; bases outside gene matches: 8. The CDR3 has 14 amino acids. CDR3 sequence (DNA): TGTGCCAGCAGCCTGAGCGGGGCCCTTTACGAGCAGTACTTC. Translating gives CASSLSGALYEQYF.

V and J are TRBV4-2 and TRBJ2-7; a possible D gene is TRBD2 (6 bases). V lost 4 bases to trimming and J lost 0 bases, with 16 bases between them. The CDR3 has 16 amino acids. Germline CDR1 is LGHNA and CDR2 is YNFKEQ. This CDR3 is CASSRSSSAISYEQYF. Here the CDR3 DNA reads TGTGCCAGCAGCCGATCCTCTAGCGCAATCTCCTACGAGCAGTACTTC.

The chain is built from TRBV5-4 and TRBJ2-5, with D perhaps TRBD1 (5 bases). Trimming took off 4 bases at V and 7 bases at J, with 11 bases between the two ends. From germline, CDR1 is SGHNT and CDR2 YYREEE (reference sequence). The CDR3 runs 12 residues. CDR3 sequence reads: CASSGDQGTQYF. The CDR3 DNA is TGTGCCAGCAGCGGTGACCAGGGGACCCAGTACTTC.

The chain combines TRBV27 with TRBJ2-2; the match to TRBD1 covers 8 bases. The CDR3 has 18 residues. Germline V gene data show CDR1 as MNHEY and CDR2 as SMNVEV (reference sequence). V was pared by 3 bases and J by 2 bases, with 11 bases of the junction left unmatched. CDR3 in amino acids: CASSFPDRTGINTGELFF. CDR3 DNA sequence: TGTGCCAGCAGTTTCCCCGACCGGACAGGGATTAACACCGGGGAGCTGTTTTTT.

In DNA form, the CDR3 reads TGCGCCAGCAGCCAGAATAGGGACAGGGGGTTGTACAATGAGCAGTTCTTC. It encodes CASSQNRDRGLYNEQFF. V and J are TRBV4-1 and TRBJ2-1, with 11 positions matching TRBD1. V shed 3 bases, J shed 4 bases, and the junction held 8 bases outside the gene matches. This CDR3 has 17 amino acids. Germline V gene lookup returns CDR1 MGHRA and CDR2 YSYEKL.

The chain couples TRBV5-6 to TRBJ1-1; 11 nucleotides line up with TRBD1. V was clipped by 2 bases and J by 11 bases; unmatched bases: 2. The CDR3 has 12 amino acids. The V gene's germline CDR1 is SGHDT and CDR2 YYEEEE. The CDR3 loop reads CASSFGTGGAFF. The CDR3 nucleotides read TGTGCCAGCAGCTTCGGGACAGGGGGGGCTTTCTTT.

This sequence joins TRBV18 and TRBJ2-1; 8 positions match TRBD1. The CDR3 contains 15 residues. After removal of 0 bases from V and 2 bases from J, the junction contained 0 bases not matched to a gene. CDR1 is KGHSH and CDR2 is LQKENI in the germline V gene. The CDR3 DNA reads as TGTGCCAGCTCACCACCGACAGGGGCCTACAATGAGCAGTTCTTC. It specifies CASSPPTGAYNEQFF.

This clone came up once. The CDR3 DNA follows: TGTGCCAGTAACTCTGGGGCCAACGTCCTGACTTTC. This gives the protein CASNSGANVLTF. The V call is TRBV28, the J call TRBJ2-6; D call uncertain. Germline CDR1 and CDR2: MDHEN and SYDVKM. Trimming removed 9 bases from V and 0 bases from J, with 3 bases in between. This CDR3 comprises 12 residues.

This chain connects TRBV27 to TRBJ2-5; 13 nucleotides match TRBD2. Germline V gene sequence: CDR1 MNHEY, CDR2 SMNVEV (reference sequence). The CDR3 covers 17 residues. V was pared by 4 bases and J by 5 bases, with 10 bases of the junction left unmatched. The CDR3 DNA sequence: TGTGCCAGCAGTTCTACTACGGGACTAGCGGGATTGGAGACCCAGTACTTC. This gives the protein CASSSTTGLAGLETQYF.